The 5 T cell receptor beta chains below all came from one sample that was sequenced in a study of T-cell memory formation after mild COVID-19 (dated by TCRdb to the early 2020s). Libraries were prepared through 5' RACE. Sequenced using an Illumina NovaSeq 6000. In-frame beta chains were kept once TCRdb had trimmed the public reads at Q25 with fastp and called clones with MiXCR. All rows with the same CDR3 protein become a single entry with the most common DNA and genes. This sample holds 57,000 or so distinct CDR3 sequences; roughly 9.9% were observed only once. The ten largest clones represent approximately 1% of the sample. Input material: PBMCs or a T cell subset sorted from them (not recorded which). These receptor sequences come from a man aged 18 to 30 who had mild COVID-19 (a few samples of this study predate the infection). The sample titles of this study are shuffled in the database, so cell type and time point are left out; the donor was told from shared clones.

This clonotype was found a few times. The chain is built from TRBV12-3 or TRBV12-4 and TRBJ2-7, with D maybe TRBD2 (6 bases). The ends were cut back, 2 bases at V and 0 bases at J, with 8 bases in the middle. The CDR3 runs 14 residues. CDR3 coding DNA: TGTGCCAGCAGTTTATTAGCGGTCTCCTACGAGCAGTACTTC. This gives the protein CASSLLAVSYEQYF.

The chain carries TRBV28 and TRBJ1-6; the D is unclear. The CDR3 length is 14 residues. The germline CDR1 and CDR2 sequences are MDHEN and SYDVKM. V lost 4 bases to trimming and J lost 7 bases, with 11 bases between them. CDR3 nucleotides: TGTGCCAGCAGTTGGGCAGGCACAAATTCACCCCTCCACTTT. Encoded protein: CASSWAGTNSPLHF.

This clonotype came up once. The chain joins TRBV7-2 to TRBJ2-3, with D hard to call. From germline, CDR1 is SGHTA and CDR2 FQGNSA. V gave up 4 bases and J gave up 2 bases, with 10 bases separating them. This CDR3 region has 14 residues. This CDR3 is CASSSLVYTDTQYF. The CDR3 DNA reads TGTGCCAGCAGCTCGCTGGTGTACACAGATACGCAGTATTTT.

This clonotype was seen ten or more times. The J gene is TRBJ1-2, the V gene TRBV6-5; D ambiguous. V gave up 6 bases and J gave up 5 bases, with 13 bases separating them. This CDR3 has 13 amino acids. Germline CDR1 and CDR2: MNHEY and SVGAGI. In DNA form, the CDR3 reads TGTGCCAGCAGGCCCAGAGCCAGTTATGGCTACACCTTC. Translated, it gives CASRPRASYGYTF.

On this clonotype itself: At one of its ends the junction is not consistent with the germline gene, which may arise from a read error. The CDR3 sequence: CDSSHSTGDTDTQYF. The DNA for the CDR3 is TGCGACAGCAGTCACTCGACAGGGGACACAGATACGCAGTATTTT. This chain links TRBV4-3 with TRBJ2-3; 8 nucleotides align to TRBD1. The CDR3 runs to 15 residues. Germline V gene lookup returns CDR1 LGHNA and CDR2 YSLEER.